The clone carrying this TCR beta chain was recorded a few times. The trim removed 0 bases at V and 4 bases at J, leaving 4 bases unmatched. The CDR3 runs to 15 residues. Germline loops: CDR1 GTSNPN, CDR2 SVGIG (reference sequence). TCRdb keeps only in-frame clones here, not all; method: immunoSEQ multiplex PCR. Of approximately 270,000 clones listed, about nine tenths were seen once; the top ten hold 8.5% to 9%. The data are from a study of blood T cell repertoires in COVID-19. Study-level background: Samples came from the United States, Italy and Spain, spanning acute and convalescent COVID-19. PBMCs, B-cell-depleted T cells, or T cells provided the cDNA or gDNA that made up the material.

This sequence was found in a man aged 40-50 years with active or convalescent COVID-19. Sample: peripheral blood. V gene TRBV30 combines with J gene TRBJ2-1, with TRBD2 matching over 9 bases. Here the CDR3 DNA reads TGTGCCTGGAGTGTTGAGGGACTAGCTTACAATGAGCAGTTCTTC. Protein: CAWSVEGLAYNEQFF.